A single sample is the source of the 17 T cell receptor beta chains below, sequenced in a study of CD8+ T cells in alopecia areata. Following RNA extraction, reverse transcription yielded cDNA that acted as the sequencing template. Data came from immunoSEQ multiplex PCR; TCRdb stores just in-frame clones and leaves some out. Among roughly 250,000 clones listed, about 62% were seen once. Stated treatment: oral pan-JAK inhibitor, 5-10 mg twice daily. Sequenced here: CD4+ T cells sorted from blood, sampled around week 53, from a patient treated with tofacitinib. Every receptor here comes from a human donor with alopecia areata.

A few counts support this clone. CDR3 sequence reads: CASGLVDSLEAFF. The CDR3, as DNA: TGTGCTAGTGGTTTGGTGGACAGTCTTGAAGCTTTCTTT. The chain has TRBV12-5 and TRBJ1-1; weak D call: TRBD1 (6 bases). The CDR3 extends over 13 amino acids. Deletions cut 0 bases from V and 7 bases from J, with 9 bases between. Germline V lookup: CDR1 LGHNT, CDR2 FRNRAP.

The chain has TRBV30 and TRBJ1-6, with D maybe TRBD1 (5 bases). CDR1 is GTSNPN and CDR2 is SVGIG in the germline V gene (reference sequence). Trimming took 3 bases from V and 9 from J, leaving 15 bases between them. This CDR3 is 14 amino acids long. The DNA for the CDR3 is TGTGCCTGGAGCGAGGGACGCCGGGTTTCACCCCTCCACTTT. Translated, it gives CAWSEGRRVSPLHF.

As DNA, the CDR3 is TGTGCCTGGAGACTAGCGGTTTACAATGAGCAGTTCTTC. It translates to CAWRLAVYNEQFF. The chain has TRBV30 and TRBJ2-1; 8 bases map to TRBD2. Germline CDR1 and CDR2: GTSNPN and SVGIG (reference sequence). With V trimmed by 3 bases and J by 4 bases, 2 bases remained unmatched. This CDR3 contains 13 residues.

This chain joins TRBV7-2 and TRBJ2-1; D is ambiguous. Germline V CDR1 and CDR2: SGHTA, FQGNSA. Trimming removed 3 bases at V and 4 bases at J, with 7 bases between. This CDR3 is built from 13 residues. Written as DNA, the CDR3 is TGTGCCAGCAGCTTCGTGGGGTACAATGAGCAGTTCTTC. This gives the protein CASSFVGYNEQFF.

There are a few counts of this clone. This sequence joins TRBV10-3 and TRBJ1-5; D not certain. This CDR3 has 13 residues. Germline assignment: CDR1 ENHRY and CDR2 SYGVKD. V lost 1 base and J lost 6, with 7 bases in between. The CDR3 protein is CAISELLGQPQHF. In DNA, the CDR3 is TGTGCCATCAGTGAGTTGTTGGGTCAGCCCCAGCATTTT.

Regarding this clone: This CDR3 is also generated by other DNA sequences in the sample. The J gene is TRBJ2-7, the V gene TRBV2; a possible D gene is TRBD1 (5 bases). Germline assignment: CDR1 SNHLY and CDR2 FYNNEI. The CDR3 spans 14 residues. The V and J ends lost 2 bases and 0 bases respectively, with 8 bases between them. The CDR3 loop is CASSEQGVSYEQYF. CDR3 coding DNA: TGTGCCAGCAGTGAACAGGGTGTCTCCTACGAGCAGTACTTC.

This chain connects TRBV5-1 to TRBJ1-1, with D unclear. V was pared by 0 bases and J by 5 bases, with 11 bases between. The germline CDR1 and CDR2 sequences are SGHRS and YFSETQ. The CDR3 runs to 14 residues. The CDR3 sequence is CASSLVGSRTEAFF. The CDR3 DNA reads TGCGCCAGCAGCTTGGTGGGTTCTAGGACTGAAGCTTTCTTT. The whole variable domain, remainder taken from reference TRBV5-1 and TRBJ1-1, is KAGVTQTPRYLIKTRGQQVTLSCSPISGHRSVSWYQQTPGQGLQFLFEYFSETQRNKGNFPGRFSGRQFSNSRSEMNVSTLELGDSALYLCASSLVGSRTEAFFGQGTRLTVV.

This clone was seen a handful of times. The J gene is TRBJ1-5, the V gene TRBV30; 11 bases are shared with TRBD1. The CDR3 spans 14 residues. The V gene end was trimmed by 1 base and the J gene end by 6 bases; junction bases not matched to a gene: 2. Germline CDR1 is GTSNPN and CDR2 is SVGIG (reference sequence). The CDR3 is CAWSGTGGLQPQHF. The CDR3 DNA sequence: TGTGCCTGGAGTGGGACAGGGGGCCTTCAGCCCCAGCATTTT.

This clone was observed a few times. V usage is TRBV19 and J usage is TRBJ2-3; no reliable D call. This CDR3 has 11 residues. V was cut by 3 bases and J by 6 bases, with 4 bases left in between. Germline lookup yields CDR1 LNHDA and CDR2 SQIVND (reference sequence). The CDR3 sequence is CASSMTDTQYF. The CDR3 DNA follows: TGTGCCAGTAGTATGACCGATACGCAGTATTTT.

The gene calls are TRBV6-6 and TRBJ1-2, with no clear D. CDR1 is MNHNY, CDR2 SVGAGI, per germline (reference sequence). The V end was cut by 5 bases, the J end by 5 bases, with 12 bases between. The CDR3 length is 13 residues. The DNA of the CDR3 is TGTGCCAGCAGTGGACCCGATCAGTATGGCTACACCTTC. Amino acid sequence: CASSGPDQYGYTF.

This clone was detected many times. This chain connects TRBV7-6 to TRBJ2-5, with TRBD1 matching 9 bases. CDR1 is SGHVS and CDR2 is FNYEAQ in the germline V gene. This CDR3 comprises 15 residues. The J segment lost 5 bases and the V segment lost 5 bases, leaving 9 bases of the junction unmatched. CDR3 nucleotides: TGTGCCAGCAGCATACCCACAGGGGGCCTCGAGACCCAGTACTTC. Translated: CASSIPTGGLETQYF.

The chain carries TRBV29-1 and TRBJ1-1; weak D call: TRBD1 (5 bases). CDR1 and CDR2 (germline): SQVTM, ANQGSEA. The CDR3 has 14 amino acids. V lost 4 bases, J lost 3 bases, and 15 bases lay in between. The chain's CDR3 is CSVVEGPPYTEAFF. CDR3 DNA sequence: TGCAGCGTTGTAGAGGGACCGCCCTACACTGAAGCTTTCTTT.

This clone was detected once. CDR3 protein: CASSSGNVIDTQYF. CDR3 bases: TGTGCCAGCAGCTCCGGCAACGTCATAGATACGCAGTATTTT. The gene calls are TRBV7-2 and TRBJ2-3, with D unclear. The V and J ends lost 4 bases and 5 bases respectively, with 13 bases between them. From germline, CDR1 is SGHTA and CDR2 FQGNSA. The CDR3 has 14 amino acids.

This rearrangement joins TRBV4-2 to TRBJ2-5, with D tentatively TRBD1 (6 bases). The CDR3 totals 13 residues. CDR1 and CDR2 (germline): LGHNA, YNFKEQ. The V and J ends lost 8 bases and 1 base respectively, with 11 bases between them. The CDR3, as DNA: TGTGCCAGCTCCAGGGGCTTCCAAGAGACCCAGTACTTC. Residues: CASSRGFQETQYF.

The J gene is TRBJ2-2, the V gene TRBV7-9; perhaps TRBD1 as D (5 bases). Trimming stripped 9 bases from V and 7 bases from J, with 9 bases between. CDR3 size: 11 residues. Germline values: CDR1 SEHNR, CDR2 FQNEAQ (reference sequence). This CDR3 reads CARQAVGELFF. The CDR3, as DNA: TGTGCCAGACAGGCCGTCGGGGAGCTGTTTTTT.

About this clone itself: A junction boundary mismatches the germline segment, possibly from a read error. The V call is TRBV7-7, the J call TRBJ2-7, with 7 bases fitting TRBD1. CDR3 size: 13 residues. Germline CDR1 is SSHAT and CDR2 is FNYEAQ (reference sequence). The CDR3 sequence: CASSFSNRGEQYF. The CDR3 DNA reads as TGTGCTAGCAGCTTCTCTAACAGGGGCGAGCAGTACTTC. The full variable domain, its missing parts supplied by reference TRBV7-7 and TRBJ2-7, is GAGVSQSPRYKVTKRGQDVTLRCDPISSHATLYWYQQALGQGPEFLTYFNYEAQPDKSGLPSDRFSAERPEGSISTLTIQRTEQRDSAMYRCASSFSNRGEQYFGPGTRLTVT.

In its sample, this clone was seen a few times. This chain connects TRBV19 to TRBJ1-2, with 9 positions matching TRBD1. Losses at the gene ends were 1 base for V and 10 bases for J; bases not matched to a gene: 4. The CDR3 spans 13 residues. The germline gives CDR1 LNHDA, CDR2 SQIVND (reference sequence). Here the CDR3 reads CASSIGHRGPYTF. The CDR3 DNA reads TGTGCCAGTAGTATAGGCCACAGGGGGCCCTACACCTTC.